This is a list of T cell receptor beta chains from one sample in a study of graft-versus-host responses after intestinal transplantation. TCRdb's table, derived via immunoSEQ multiplex PCR, lists solely in-frame clones and lacks some. The repertoire includes about 8,300 clones, approximately 90% of them detected once, and about 1.5% sits in the top ten. The sample in question was PBMCs, obtained about 30 days after intestinal transplant. Receptors originate from a human patient who received an intestinal transplant, so some T cells may come from the graft donor. The CDR3 runs from the conserved cysteine through the conserved F or W. D genes are given only for firm matches. The size of a clone is reported for some rows only, either as once, few or many, or as a class for expanded clones.

. | TRBJ2-3 | TRBV29-1 | . | CTTQGGEISDTQYF | TGCACCACTCAGGGTGGTGAAATTTCGGATACGCAGTATTTT
. | TRBJ2-3 | TRBV2 | TRBD1 | CASRTGTGPDTQYF | TGTGCCAGCAGGACCGGGACAGGGCCCGATACGCAGTATTTT
. | TRBJ1-3 | TRBV18 | . | CASSPMRDTGNTIYF | TGTGCCAGCTCACCTATGCGGGACACAGGAAACACCATATATTTT
. | TRBJ2-3 | TRBV11-2 | TRBD2 | CASSLGGGGATDTQYF | TGTGCCAGCAGCTTAGGCGGCGGGGGGGCTACAGATACGCAGTATTTT
. | TRBJ2-5 | TRBV4-2 | . | CASSQDYEQETQYF | TGTGCCAGCAGCCAAGATTACGAACAAGAGACCCAGTACTTC
. | TRBJ2-5 | TRBV6-1 | . | CASSEGRKETQYF | TGTGCCAGCAGTGAGGGGAGGAAAGAGACCCAGTACTTC
once | TRBJ2-7 | TRBV7-9 | TRBD1 | CASSLRDSPSGVSYEQYF | TGTGCCAGCAGCTTAAGGGACAGCCCATCTGGAGTCTCCTACGAGCAGTACTTC
. | TRBJ1-2 | TRBV30 | TRBD1 | CAWSQGASYGYTF | TGTGCCTGGAGCCAGGGGGCAAGCTATGGCTACACCTTC
. | TRBJ1-5 | TRBV5-5 | . | CASSLGPFWSNQPQHF | TGTGCCAGCAGTTTAGGGCCCTTCTGGAGCAATCAGCCCCAGCATTTT
. | TRBJ2-7 | TRBV27 | . | CASSLGTPPDEQYF | TGTGCCAGCAGCCTCGGGACTCCCCCCGACGAGCAGTACTTC
. | TRBJ1-6 | TRBV19 | . | CASSEGVNSPLHF | TGTGCCAGTAGTGAGGGGGTGAATTCACCCCTCCACTTT
. | TRBJ1-2 | TRBV15 | . | CATSATEGYGYTF | TGTGCCACCAGCGCCACAGAGGGATATGGCTACACCTTC
. | TRBJ1-1 | TRBV19 | . | CASSSGLPTEAFF | TGTGCCAGTAGTTCGGGGTTACCCACTGAAGCTTTCTTT
. | TRBJ2-7 | TRBV4-1 | . | CASSQVFSISSYEQYF | TGCGCCAGCAGCCAAGTTTTCTCAATCAGCTCCTACGAGCAGTACTTC
. | TRBJ1-4 | TRBV6-1 | TRBD1 | CASSSQTGLNEKLFF | TGTGCCAGCAGTTCCCAGACAGGGCTTAATGAAAAACTGTTTTTT
. | TRBJ2-3 | TRBV6-1 | TRBD1 | CASRSTGASTDTQYF | TGTGCCAGCAGGTCAACAGGGGCTAGCACAGATACGCAGTATTTT
once | TRBJ1-5 | TRBV19 | . | CASKVMWRQGNQPQHF | TGTGCCAGTAAGGTAATGTGGAGACAGGGCAATCAGCCCCAGCATTTT
. | TRBJ1-5 | TRBV2 | . | CASRTDGASNQPQHF | TGTGCCAGCAGGACAGATGGGGCTAGCAATCAGCCCCAGCATTTT
. | TRBJ2-7 | TRBV6-1 | . | CASSGDRQFYHEQYF | TGTGCCAGCAGTGGAGACAGGCAGTTCTACCACGAGCAGTACTTC
. | TRBJ2-7 | TRBV2 | . | CASSNPLFGDYEQYF | TGTGCCAGCAGTAACCCTCTTTTTGGCGACTACGAGCAGTACTTC
. | TRBJ2-1 | TRBV7-9 | TRBD2 | CASSPSPSETSGGAGEQFF | TGTGCCAGCAGCCCTAGCCCATCCGAGACTAGCGGGGGGGCGGGTGAGCAGTTCTTC
. | TRBJ1-2 | TRBV4-2 | . | CASSQVDAGYTF | TGTGCCAGCAGCCAAGTCGACGCGGGCTACACCTTC
. | TRBJ2-1 | TRBV4-1 | TRBD2 | CASSQEGGAGGNNEQFF | TGCGCCAGCAGCCAAGAAGGCGGAGCGGGGGGGAACAATGAGCAGTTCTTC
. | TRBJ1-1 | TRBV9 | . | CASSVAGQNTEAFF | TGTGCCAGCAGCGTGGCGGGACAGAACACTGAAGCTTTCTTT
. | TRBJ2-3 | TRBV7-7 | TRBD2 | CASSGEGSTDTQYF | TGTGCCAGCAGCGGGGAGGGCAGCACAGATACGCAGTATTTT
. | TRBJ2-2 | TRBV2 | TRBD2 | CASSVPSGGAGTGELFF | TGTGCCAGCAGTGTCCCTAGCGGGGGGGCCGGAACCGGGGAGCTGTTTTTT
. | TRBJ2-7 | TRBV11-2 | . | CASSWAYEQYF | TGTGCCAGCAGCTGGGCCTACGAGCAGTACTTC
. | TRBJ2-3 | TRBV9 | TRBD2 | CASSRTSGGVVTDTQYF | TGTGCCAGCAGCAGGACTAGCGGGGGAGTGGTCACAGATACGCAGTATTTT